This T cell receptor beta chain was retrieved from a study of T-cell memory formation after mild COVID-19. The CDR3 length is 15 residues. Trimming cost V 3 bases and J 6 bases; bases outside gene matches: 8. TCRdb re-called the 5' RACE reads with MiXCR, one entry per CDR3 protein. This sample has 130,000 to 150,000 distinct CDR3 sequences, with roughly 6.2% found just once. The sequence was obtained from an adult woman who had mild COVID-19 (a few samples of this study predate the infection). Cell type and time point are not known. The material sequenced was PBMCs or a T cell subset sorted from them (not recorded which). The chain employs TRBV12-3 or TRBV12-4 and TRBJ2-3; 8 positions agree with TRBD2. The CDR3 DNA reads TGTGCCAGCAGTTTTCGGAACGGGGGGGAGGATACGCAGTATTTT. This gives the protein CASSFRNGGEDTQYF.